The 21 T cell receptor beta chains below all came from one sample that was sequenced in a study of spatial heterogeneity in lung cancer. TCRdb re-analysed the 5' RACE reads in MiXCR, keeping a single row per CDR3 protein. The sample carries tens of thousands of distinct CDR3 sequences, around 7% recorded once. The time point: sample taken at primary tumor resection. No cells were sorted before sequencing. The whole RNA sequenced was extracted from tumor, nontumor lung or frozen PBMC. Sample: PBMCs, taken at surgery. Source of these receptors: a female donor with early-stage non-small cell lung cancer.

At least ten counts were recorded for this clonotype. The chain employs TRBV25-1 and TRBJ2-4; D tentatively reads TRBD1 or TRBD2 (5 bases each). Germline V gene data show CDR1 as MGHDK and CDR2 as SYGVNS. Between the trimmed V and J ends, which lost 5 bases and 1 base, there was a span of 12 bases. The CDR3 extends over 15 amino acids. CDR3 DNA: TGTGCCAGCAGTCCCCCGGGGACGGCCAAAAACATTCAGTACTTC. This gives the protein CASSPPGTAKNIQYF.

This clonotype came up a few times. The chain carries TRBV5-1 and TRBJ2-5, with 8 bases lining up with TRBD2. In germline, CDR1 is SGHRS, CDR2 YFSETQ. V shed 0 bases and J 1 base; nucleotides not matched to a gene: 5. CDR3 length: 16 amino acids. DNA of the CDR3: TGCGCCAGCAGCTTGGCGGGGGGGAGCGCCCAAGAGACCCAGTACTTC. Residues: CASSLAGGSAQETQYF.

The V call is TRBV14, the J call TRBJ2-2, with D perhaps TRBD2 (5 bases). The V end lost 1 base, the J end lost 5 bases, and 8 bases lay between the germline ends. CDR1 and CDR2 (germline): SGHDN, FVKESK. The CDR3 consists of 14 residues. CDR3 coding DNA: TGTGCCAGCAGCCAAGGACTAAGGACCGGGGAGCTGTTTTTT. This gives the protein CASSQGLRTGELFF.

The rearrangement joins TRBV2 to TRBJ1-2, with D possibly being TRBD1 (6 bases). The germline CDR1 and CDR2 sequences are SNHLY and FYNNEI. The CDR3 sequence is 14 residues long. Trimming took off 5 bases at V and 2 bases at J, with 12 bases between the two ends. The CDR3 reads CASSLGQLNYGYTF. The CDR3 DNA is TGTGCCAGCAGTCTAGGACAGTTAAACTATGGCTACACCTTC.

With respect to this clonotype: This clone may be a read error of a much larger clone one base away. The chain recombines TRBV15 with TRBJ2-7, with D possibly being TRBD1 (6 bases). CDR1 LNHNV and CDR2 YYDKDF come from the germline V gene (reference sequence). V gave up 9 bases and J gave up 8 bases, with 14 bases separating them. This CDR3 comprises 11 residues. CDR3 residues: CATQQGYKQYF. CDR3 bases: TGTGCCACTCAACAGGGTTACAAGCAGTACTTC.

This clonotype was seen a few times. The V call is TRBV10-3, the J call TRBJ2-5, with 8 bases identical to TRBD2. Looked up from germline, CDR1 is ENHRY and CDR2 is SYGVKD. With 6 bases clipped from V and 5 bases from J, the junction kept 2 bases outside the gene matches. The CDR3 runs 12 residues. The CDR3 DNA sequence: TGTGCCATCAGGGGACTAGAGGAGACCCAGTACTTC. The encoded protein is CAIRGLEETQYF.

This chain joins TRBV12-3 or TRBV12-4 and TRBJ2-3; 14 nucleotides agree with TRBD2. The CDR3 runs 16 residues. V shed 5 bases and J 5 bases; nucleotides not matched to a gene: 6. The DNA for the CDR3 is TGTGCCAGCAGTGCCCGGACTAGCGGGGGGCTAGATACGCAGTATTTT. It codes for CASSARTSGGLDTQYF.

This clonotype showed up many times. The chain employs TRBV7-9 and TRBJ2-2; 7 positions agree with TRBD1. Trimming cost V 11 bases and J 0 bases; bases outside gene matches: 6. Germline CDR1 and CDR2: SEHNR and FQNEAQ (reference sequence). The length of the CDR3 is 14 residues. CDR3 in amino acids: CAGTGTANTGELFF. CDR3 bases: TGTGCCGGAACCGGGACAGCGAACACCGGGGAGCTGTTTTTT. The whole variable domain, filled in from reference TRBV7-9 and TRBJ2-2, reads DTGVSQNPRHKITKRGQNVTFRCDPISEHNRLYWYRQTLGQGPEFLTYFQNEAQLEKSRLLSDRFSAERPKGSFSTLEIQRTEQGDSAMYLCAGTGTANTGELFFGEGSRLTVL.

This clonotype showed up many times. V is TRBV4-3 and J is TRBJ2-7; D uncertain. CDR1 LGHNA and CDR2 YSLEER come from the germline V gene. CDR3 length: 13 residues. Trimming stripped 1 base from V and 2 bases from J, with 6 bases between. CDR3 sequence reads: CASSQATTYEQYF. CDR3 nucleotides: TGCGCCAGCAGCCAAGCCACCACCTACGAGCAGTACTTC.

Many counts were recorded for this clonotype. The chain combines TRBV28 with TRBJ2-3; D ambiguous. Germline CDR1 and CDR2: MDHEN and SYDVKM. This CDR3 spans 12 amino acids. Trimming stripped 5 bases from V and 11 bases from J, with 14 bases between. In DNA, the CDR3 is TGTGCCAGCAGTCTTAACGCTCGTGAGCAGTATTTT. Its translation is CASSLNAREQYF.

This clonotype was counted ten times or more. The chain couples TRBV5-6 to TRBJ1-2; maybe TRBD1 (5 bases). V was clipped by 1 base and J by 5 bases, with 12 bases between them. Germline lookup yields CDR1 SGHDT and CDR2 YYEEEE. The CDR3 spans 14 residues. The CDR3 here is CASSLTDRQYGYTF. The CDR3 DNA sequence: TGTGCCAGCAGCTTGACCGACAGACAGTATGGCTACACCTTC.

The CDR3 here is CASSFLYTGELFF. As DNA, the CDR3 is TGTGCCAGCAGCTTCCTATACACCGGGGAGCTGTTTTTT. This chain joins TRBV7-2 and TRBJ2-2; D unresolved. Germline V gene lookup returns CDR1 SGHTA and CDR2 FQGNSA. The CDR3 covers 13 residues. The germline V and J ends were trimmed by 3 bases and 3 bases, with 5 bases remaining between them.

This clonotype came up many times. The V gene is TRBV20-1, the J gene TRBJ2-1; 11 nucleotides agree with TRBD2. Trimming removed 2 bases from V and 8 bases from J; junction bases left unmatched: 8. The germline gives CDR1 DFQATT, CDR2 SNEGSKA (reference sequence). The length of the CDR3 is 15 residues. Written as DNA, the CDR3 is TGCAGTGCTAGAAAGCCTAGCGGGGGGTTAGATGAGCAGTTCTTC. Translation gives CSARKPSGGLDEQFF.

This clonotype was picked up a small number of times. V usage is TRBV15 and J usage is TRBJ2-6, with D possibly TRBD1 on 5 matching bases. The V and J ends lost 3 bases and 0 bases respectively, with 21 bases between them. The CDR3 spans 20 residues. The germline gives CDR1 LNHNV, CDR2 YYDKDF (reference sequence). CDR3 residues: CATSSLIMGRQLSGANVLTF. CDR3 nucleotide sequence: TGTGCCACCAGCAGTCTAATCATGGGGCGACAGCTCTCTGGGGCCAACGTCCTGACTTTC.

Ten or more counts support this clonotype. The rearrangement uses TRBV7-9 and TRBJ2-5, with D possibly matching TRBD2 (5 bases). The V gene lost 5 bases and the J gene lost 1 base, with 11 bases spanning the gap. The V gene's germline CDR1 is SEHNR and CDR2 FQNEAQ (reference sequence). The CDR3 length is 14 residues. CDR3 protein: CASSPGSTQETQYF. The CDR3 nucleotides are TGTGCCAGCAGCCCTGGGAGTACCCAAGAGACCCAGTACTTC.

The chain joins TRBV9 to TRBJ1-2, with 7 nucleotides matching TRBD1. The ends lost 2 bases at V and 4 bases at J; junction bases unmatched: 8. CDR3 length equals 15 residues. CDR1 and CDR2 (germline): SGDLS, YYNGEE. The CDR3 DNA reads TGTGCCAGCAGCGTCGATGTTCAGGGGGTCTATGGCTACACCTTC. Its protein product is CASSVDVQGVYGYTF.

The chain is built from TRBV20-1 and TRBJ2-5; D gene uncertain. The CDR3 totals 13 residues. The V end was cut by 3 bases, the J end by 8 bases, with 16 bases between. Germline V lookup: CDR1 DFQATT, CDR2 SNEGSKA (reference sequence). CDR3 region: CSASSEATRTQYF. CDR3 DNA: TGCAGTGCTAGTTCTGAGGCTACCCGTACCCAGTACTTC.

In its sample, this clonotype was seen a few times. The V and J genes are TRBV4-2 and TRBJ2-1, with 9 bases matching TRBD2. Germline lookup yields CDR1 LGHNA and CDR2 YNFKEQ. The CDR3 runs to 14 residues. J gave up 12 bases and V 0 bases, and 6 bases lay outside the gene matches. The CDR3 loop is CASSQDSGGGVQFF. CDR3 nucleotides: TGTGCCAGCAGCCAAGATAGCGGGGGTGGTGTGCAGTTCTTC.

This clonotype appeared many times. This rearrangement joins TRBV7-3 to TRBJ2-7; D might be TRBD1 or TRBD2, each matching 7 bases. In germline, CDR1 is SGHTA, CDR2 FQGTGA. V lost 2 bases to trimming and J lost 3 bases, with 11 bases between them. The length of the CDR3 is 14 residues. CDR3 sequence: CASSLQGEGYEQYF. Here the CDR3 DNA reads TGTGCCAGCAGCTTACAGGGGGAGGGCTACGAGCAGTACTTC.

This clonotype appeared many times. V and J are TRBV3-1 and TRBJ2-1, with D tentatively TRBD2 (7 bases). Looked up from germline, CDR1 is LGHDT and CDR2 is YNNKEL (reference sequence). The CDR3 contains 16 residues. The ends were cut back, 1 base at V and 4 bases at J, with 14 bases in the middle. This CDR3 reads CASSQVGGGHYNEQFF. The CDR3 DNA follows: TGTGCCAGCAGCCAAGTCGGCGGGGGCCATTACAATGAGCAGTTCTTC.

The V and J genes are TRBV3-1 and TRBJ2-1; 10 bases are shared with TRBD2. The germline V gene has CDR1 LGHDT and CDR2 YNNKEL (reference sequence). The CDR3 spans 16 residues. The V and J ends lost 1 base and 2 bases, in that order; junction bases with no gene match: 2. CDR3 sequence reads: CASSQVAGGPYNEQFF. CDR3 sequence (DNA): TGTGCCAGCAGCCAAGTAGCGGGGGGCCCCTACAATGAGCAGTTCTTC.